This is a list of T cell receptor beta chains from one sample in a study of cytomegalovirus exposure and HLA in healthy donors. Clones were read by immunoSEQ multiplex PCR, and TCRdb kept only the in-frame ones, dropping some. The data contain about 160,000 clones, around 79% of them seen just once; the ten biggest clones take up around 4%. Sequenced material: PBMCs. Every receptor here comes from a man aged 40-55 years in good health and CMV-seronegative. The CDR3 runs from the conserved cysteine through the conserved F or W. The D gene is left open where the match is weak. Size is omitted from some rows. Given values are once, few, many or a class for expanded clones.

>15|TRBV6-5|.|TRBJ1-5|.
CASKVDSYSNQPQHF
TGTGCCAGCAAAGTTGACTCATATAGCAATCAGCCCCAGCATTTT
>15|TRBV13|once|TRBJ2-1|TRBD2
CASSLALGGVAEQFF
TGTGCCAGCAGCTTAGCCCTGGGGGGGGTGGCTGAGCAGTTCTTC
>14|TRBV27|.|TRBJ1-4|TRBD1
CASSPGQLVKKLFF
TGTGCCAGCAGCCCGGGACAGCTAGTGAAAAAACTGTTTTTT
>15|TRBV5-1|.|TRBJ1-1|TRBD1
CASSRSGQENTEAFF
TGCGCCAGCAGCCGTTCCGGACAGGAGAACACTGAAGCTTTCTTT
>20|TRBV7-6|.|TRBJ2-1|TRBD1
CASSLSSPRFLGQGEGGKFF
TGTGCCAGCAGCTTATCATCGCCCCGCTTTTTGGGACAGGGAGAGGGAGGCAAGTTCTTC
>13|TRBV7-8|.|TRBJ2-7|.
CASSFTALNEQYF
TGTGCCAGCAGCTTTACCGCGCTCAACGAGCAGTACTTC
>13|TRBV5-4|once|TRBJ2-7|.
CASSGALVDEQYF
TGTGCCAGCAGCGGGGCCCTCGTTGACGAGCAGTACTTC
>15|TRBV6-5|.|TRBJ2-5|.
CASSTGTVTQETQYF
TGTGCCAGCAGTACCGGGACTGTAACACAAGAGACCCAGTACTTC
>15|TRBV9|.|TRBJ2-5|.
CASSATPGFQETQYF
TGTGCCAGCAGCGCGACCCCCGGGTTTCAAGAGACCCAGTACTTC
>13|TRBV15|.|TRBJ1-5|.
CATSRDLSQPQHF
TGTGCCACCAGCAGAGATCTGAGTCAGCCCCAGCATTTT
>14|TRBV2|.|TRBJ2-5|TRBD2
CASAGLAGGVTQYF
TGTGCCAGCGCCGGACTAGCAGGCGGTGTGACCCAGTACTTC
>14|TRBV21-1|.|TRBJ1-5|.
CASSSLRQNQPQHF
TGTGCCAGCAGCAGCCTCCGACAGAATCAGCCCCAGCATTTT
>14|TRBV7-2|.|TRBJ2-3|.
CASSSRGSTDTQYF
TGTGCCAGCAGCTCAAGGGGATCCACAGATACGCAGTATTTT
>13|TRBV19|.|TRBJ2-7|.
CASSIEGGYEQYF
TGTGCCAGTAGTATAGAAGGGGGCTACGAGCAGTACTTC
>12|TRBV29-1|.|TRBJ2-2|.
CSVGTNTGELFF
TGCAGCGTTGGGACAAACACCGGGGAGCTGTTTTTT
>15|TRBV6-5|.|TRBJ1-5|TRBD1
CASSSSTGGNQPQHF
TGTGCCAGCAGTAGTTCGACAGGGGGCAATCAGCCCCAGCATTTT
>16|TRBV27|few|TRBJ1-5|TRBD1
CASRLTGQVSNQPQHF
TGTGCCAGCAGGTTAACCGGACAGGTTAGCAATCAGCCCCAGCATTTT
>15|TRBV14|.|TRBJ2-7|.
CASSLPGLGTYEQYF
TGTGCCAGCAGCCTACCGGGACTGGGAACCTACGAGCAGTACTTC
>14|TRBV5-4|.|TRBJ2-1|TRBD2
CASSFQAGGREQFF
TGTGCCAGCAGCTTCCAAGCGGGGGGGCGAGAGCAGTTCTTC
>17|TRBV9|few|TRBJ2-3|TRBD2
CASSEGLAGDYTDTQYF
TGTGCCAGCAGCGAGGGACTAGCGGGGGACTACACAGATACGCAGTATTTT
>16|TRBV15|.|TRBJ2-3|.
CATSRDLGAGTDTQYF
TGTGCCACCAGCAGAGATCTGGGAGCGGGCACAGATACGCAGTATTTT
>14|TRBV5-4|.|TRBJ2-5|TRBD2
CATQAGGVQETQYF
TGTGCCACTCAAGCGGGGGGGGTACAAGAGACCCAGTACTTC
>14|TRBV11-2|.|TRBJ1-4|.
CASSLRLTNEKLFF
TGTGCCAGCAGCTTACGACTGACTAATGAAAAACTGTTTTTT
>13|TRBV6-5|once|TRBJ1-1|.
CASCCGQNTEAFF
TGTGCCAGCTGCTGCGGGCAGAACACTGAAGCTTTCTTT
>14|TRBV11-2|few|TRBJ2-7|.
CASSPSGSPYEQYF
TGTGCCAGCAGCCCCTCGGGGAGCCCCTACGAGCAGTACTTC
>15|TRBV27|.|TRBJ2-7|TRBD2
CASSLVRGRTYEQYF
TGTGCCAGCAGTTTAGTGCGGGGGAGAACCTACGAGCAGTACTTC
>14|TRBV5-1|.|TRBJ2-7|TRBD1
CASSWRQGVREQYF
TGCGCCAGCAGCTGGAGACAGGGGGTTCGAGAGCAGTACTTC
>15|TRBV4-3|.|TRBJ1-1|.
CASSQERDLNTEAFF
TGCGCCAGCAGCCAAGAGCGGGACTTGAACACTGAAGCTTTCTTT
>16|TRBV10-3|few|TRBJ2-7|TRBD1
CAISDPLGQARTEQYF
TGTGCCATCAGTGACCCTTTGGGACAGGCCAGGACCGAGCAGTACTTC
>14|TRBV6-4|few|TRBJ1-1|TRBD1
CASSEGTGSTEAFF
TGTGCCAGCAGTGAAGGGACAGGGTCCACTGAAGCTTTCTTT
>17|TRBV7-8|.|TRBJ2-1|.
CASSLSRGALSYNEQFF
TGTGCCAGCAGCTTATCCCGGGGGGCCTTATCCTACAATGAGCAGTTCTTC
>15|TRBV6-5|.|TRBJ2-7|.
CASSRDFPTSYEQYF
TGTGCCAGCAGTCGGGACTTCCCGACCTCCTACGAGCAGTACTTC
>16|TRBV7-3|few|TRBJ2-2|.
CASSLASGGPVAELFF
TGTGCCAGCAGCTTAGCGTCGGGGGGCCCGGTAGCGGAGCTGTTTTTT
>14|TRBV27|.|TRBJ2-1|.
CASSWGWGPNEQFF
TGTGCCAGCAGCTGGGGCTGGGGCCCCAATGAGCAGTTCTTC
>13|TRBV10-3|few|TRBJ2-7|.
CAIRLTDSYEQYF
TGTGCCATCAGATTAACAGATTCCTACGAGCAGTACTTC
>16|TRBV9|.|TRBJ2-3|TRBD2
CASSVISGGGTDTQYF
TGTGCCAGCAGCGTGATTAGCGGGGGGGGTACAGATACGCAGTATTTT
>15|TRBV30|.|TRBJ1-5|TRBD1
CAWSVAGGGNQPQHF
TGTGCCTGGAGTGTTGCAGGGGGCGGCAATCAGCCCCAGCATTTT
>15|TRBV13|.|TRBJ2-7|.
CASSLGRGSSYEQYF
TGTGCCAGCAGCCTGGGTAGGGGCTCGTCCTACGAGCAGTACTTC
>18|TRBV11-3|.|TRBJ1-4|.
CASKRSGGPGPLNEKLFF
TGTGCCAGCAAACGTAGTGGTGGCCCAGGGCCGCTTAATGAAAAACTGTTTTTT
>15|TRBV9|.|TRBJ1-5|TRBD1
CASSPGQGSNQPQHF
TGTGCCAGCAGCCCTGGACAGGGAAGCAATCAGCCCCAGCATTTT
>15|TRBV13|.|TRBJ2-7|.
CASSLSGGSSYEQYF
TGTGCCAGCAGCTTATCTGGGGGGAGCTCCTACGAGCAGTACTTC
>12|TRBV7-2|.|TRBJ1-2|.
CASSLGQYGYTF
TGTGCCAGCAGCCTAGGACAGTATGGCTACACCTTC
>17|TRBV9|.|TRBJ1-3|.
CASSVFDSPSSGNTIYF
TGTGCCAGCAGCGTATTTGACAGCCCGAGCTCTGGAAACACCATATATTTT
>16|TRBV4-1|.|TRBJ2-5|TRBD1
CASSQEGQALQETQYF
TGCGCCAGCAGCCAAGAGGGACAGGCGCTCCAAGAGACCCAGTACTTC
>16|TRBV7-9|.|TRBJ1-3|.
CSSSLGQGRSGNTIYF
TGTTCCAGCAGCTTAGGGCAGGGGCGCTCTGGAAACACCATATATTTT
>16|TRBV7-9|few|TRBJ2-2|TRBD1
CASRDRTGVNTGELFF
TGTGCCAGCAGAGATCGGACAGGGGTAAACACCGGGGAGCTGTTTTTT
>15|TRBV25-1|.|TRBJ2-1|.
CASSQRGASYNEQFF
TGTGCCAGCAGTCAACGGGGGGCCTCCTACAATGAGCAGTTCTTC
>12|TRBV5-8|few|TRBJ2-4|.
CASSLVGRVQYF
TGTGCCAGCAGCTTGGTTGGCAGGGTTCAGTACTTC
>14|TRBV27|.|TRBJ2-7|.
CASSPGHYSYEQYF
TGTGCCAGCAGTCCCGGACATTACTCCTACGAGCAGTACTTC
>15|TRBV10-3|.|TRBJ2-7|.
CAISGYSGGDYEQYF
TGTGCCATCAGTGGGTATAGCGGTGGAGACTACGAGCAGTACTTC
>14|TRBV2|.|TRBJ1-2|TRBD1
CASSGQQGVRGYTF
TGTGCCAGCAGTGGTCAACAGGGGGTTCGTGGCTACACCTTC
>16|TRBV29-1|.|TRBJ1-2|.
CSVLGKTGPNTYGYTF
TGCAGCGTTTTAGGGAAGACAGGACCAAATACCTATGGCTACACCTTC
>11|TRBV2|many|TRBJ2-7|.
CASGPRREQYF
TGTGCCAGCGGCCCGAGGCGGGAGCAGTACTTC